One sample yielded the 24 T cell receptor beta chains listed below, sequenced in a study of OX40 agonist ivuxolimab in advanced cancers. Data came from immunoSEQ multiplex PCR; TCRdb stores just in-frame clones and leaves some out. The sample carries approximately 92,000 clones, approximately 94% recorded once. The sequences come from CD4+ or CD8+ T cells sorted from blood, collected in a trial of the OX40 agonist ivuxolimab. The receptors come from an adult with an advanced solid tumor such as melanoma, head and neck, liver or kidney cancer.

The CDR3 region is CAISDVAGGNEQFF. The CDR3 DNA reads TGTGCCATCAGTGACGTAGCGGGAGGGAATGAGCAGTTCTTC. This sequence joins TRBV10-3 and TRBJ2-1; 11 bases fit TRBD2. After removal of 3 bases from V and 7 bases from J, the junction contained 2 bases not matched to a gene. The CDR3 spans 14 residues. Germline lookup yields CDR1 ENHRY and CDR2 SYGVKD.

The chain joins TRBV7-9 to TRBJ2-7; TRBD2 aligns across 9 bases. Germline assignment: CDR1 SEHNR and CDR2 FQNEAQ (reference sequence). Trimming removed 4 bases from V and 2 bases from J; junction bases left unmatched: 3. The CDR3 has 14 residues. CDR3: CASSSSGATYEQYF. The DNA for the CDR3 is TGTGCCAGCAGCTCTAGCGGGGCCACCTACGAGCAGTACTTC.

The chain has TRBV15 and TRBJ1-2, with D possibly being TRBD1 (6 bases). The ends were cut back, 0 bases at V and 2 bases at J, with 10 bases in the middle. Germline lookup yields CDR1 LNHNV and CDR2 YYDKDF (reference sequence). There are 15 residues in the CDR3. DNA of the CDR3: TGTGCCACCAGCAGAGATCGGACAGCGAACTATGGCTACACCTTC. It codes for CATSRDRTANYGYTF.

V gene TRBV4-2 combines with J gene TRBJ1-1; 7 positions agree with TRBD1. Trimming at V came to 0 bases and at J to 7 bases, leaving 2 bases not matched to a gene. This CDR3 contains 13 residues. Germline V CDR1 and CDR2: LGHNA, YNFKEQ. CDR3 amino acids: CASSQEWTGEAFF. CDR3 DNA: TGTGCCAGCAGCCAAGAATGGACAGGTGAAGCTTTCTTT.

The CDR3 protein is CASSSIKDITYNEQFF. CDR3 sequence (DNA): TGTGCCAGCAGTTCGATAAAGGACATAACCTACAATGAGCAGTTCTTC. The chain carries TRBV28 and TRBJ2-1; tentative D call: TRBD1 (5 bases). The CDR3 length is 16 residues. V was cut by 4 bases and J by 2 bases, with 15 bases left in between. Germline values: CDR1 MDHEN, CDR2 SYDVKM.

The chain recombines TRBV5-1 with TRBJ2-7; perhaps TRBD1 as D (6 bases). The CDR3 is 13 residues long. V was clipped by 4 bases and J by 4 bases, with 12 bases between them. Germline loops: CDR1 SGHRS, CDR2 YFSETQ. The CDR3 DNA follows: TGCGCCAGCAGCCCCGACAGGTCTTACGAGCAGTACTTC. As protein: CASSPDRSYEQYF. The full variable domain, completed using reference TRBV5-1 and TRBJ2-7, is KAGVTQTPRYLIKTRGQQVTLSCSPISGHRSVSWYQQTPGQGLQFLFEYFSETQRNKGNFPGRFSGRQFSNSRSEMNVSTLELGDSALYLCASSPDRSYEQYFGPGTRLTVT.

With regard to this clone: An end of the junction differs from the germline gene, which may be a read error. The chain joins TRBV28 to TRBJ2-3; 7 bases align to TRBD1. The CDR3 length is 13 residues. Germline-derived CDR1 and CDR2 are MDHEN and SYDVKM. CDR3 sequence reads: CASSSLGTETQYF. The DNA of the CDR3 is TGTGCCAGCAGTTCCCTAGGGACAGAGACGCAGTATTTT.

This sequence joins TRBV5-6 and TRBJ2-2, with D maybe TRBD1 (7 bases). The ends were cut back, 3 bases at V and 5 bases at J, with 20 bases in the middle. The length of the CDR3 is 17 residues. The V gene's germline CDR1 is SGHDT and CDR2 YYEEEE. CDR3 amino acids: CASSWGDRGIVTGELFF. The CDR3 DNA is TGTGCCAGCAGCTGGGGGGACAGAGGAATAGTGACCGGGGAGCTGTTTTTT. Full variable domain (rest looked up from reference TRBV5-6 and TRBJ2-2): DAGVTQSPTHLIKTRGQQVTLRCSPKSGHDTVSWYQQALGQGPQFIFQYYEEEERQRGNFPDRFSGHQFPNYSSELNVNALLLGDSALYLCASSWGDRGIVTGELFFGEGSRLTVL.

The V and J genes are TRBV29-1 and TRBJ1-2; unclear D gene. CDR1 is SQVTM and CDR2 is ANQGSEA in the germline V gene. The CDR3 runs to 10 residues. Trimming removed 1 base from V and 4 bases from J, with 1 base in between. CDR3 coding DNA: TGCAGCGTTGAAGCCTATGGCTACACCTTC. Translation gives CSVEAYGYTF.

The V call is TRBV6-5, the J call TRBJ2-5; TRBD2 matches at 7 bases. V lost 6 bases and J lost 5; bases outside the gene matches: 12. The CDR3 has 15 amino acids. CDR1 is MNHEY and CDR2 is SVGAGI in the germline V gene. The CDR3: CASSPSGGEGETQYF. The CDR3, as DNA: TGTGCCAGCAGCCCCTCTGGGGGGGAGGGCGAGACCCAGTACTTC.

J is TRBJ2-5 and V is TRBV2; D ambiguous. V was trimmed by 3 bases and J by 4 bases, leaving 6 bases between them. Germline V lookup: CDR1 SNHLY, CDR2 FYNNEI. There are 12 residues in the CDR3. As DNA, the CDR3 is TGTGCCAGCAGTGAGTCGGTAGAGACCCAGTACTTC. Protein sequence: CASSESVETQYF.

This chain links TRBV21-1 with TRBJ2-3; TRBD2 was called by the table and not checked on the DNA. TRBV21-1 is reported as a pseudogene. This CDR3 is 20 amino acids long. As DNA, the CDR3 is TGTGCCAGCAGCCCACGGACAGATACTCTTAGGACTAGGATATTCTATACGCAGTATTTT. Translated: CASSPRTDTLRTRIFYTQYF.

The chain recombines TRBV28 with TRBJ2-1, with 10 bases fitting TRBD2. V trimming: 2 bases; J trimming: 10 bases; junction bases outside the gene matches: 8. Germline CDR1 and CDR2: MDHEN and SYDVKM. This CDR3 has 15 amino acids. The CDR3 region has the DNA TGTGCCAGCAGTTTAACTAGCGGGATCGCGCTCGAGCAGTTCTTC. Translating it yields CASSLTSGIALEQFF.

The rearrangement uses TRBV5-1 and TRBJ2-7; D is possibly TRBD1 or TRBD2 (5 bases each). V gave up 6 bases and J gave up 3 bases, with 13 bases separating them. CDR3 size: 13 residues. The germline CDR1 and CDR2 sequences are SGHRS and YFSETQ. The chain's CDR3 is CASNRDVGYEQYF. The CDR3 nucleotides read TGCGCCAGCAATAGGGACGTCGGCTACGAGCAGTACTTC.

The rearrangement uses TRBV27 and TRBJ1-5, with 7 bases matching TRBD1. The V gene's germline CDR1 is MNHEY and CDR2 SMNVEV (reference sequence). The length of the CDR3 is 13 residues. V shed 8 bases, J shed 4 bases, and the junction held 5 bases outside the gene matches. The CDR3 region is CASATGTNQPQHF. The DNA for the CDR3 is TGTGCCAGCGCGACAGGGACGAATCAGCCCCAGCATTTT.

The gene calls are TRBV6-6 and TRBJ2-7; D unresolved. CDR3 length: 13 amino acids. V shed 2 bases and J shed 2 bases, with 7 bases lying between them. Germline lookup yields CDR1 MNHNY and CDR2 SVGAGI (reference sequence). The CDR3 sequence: CASSYGETYEQYF. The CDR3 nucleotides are TGTGCCAGCAGTTACGGCGAGACCTACGAGCAGTACTTC.

The CDR3 coding sequence is TGTGCCAGCAGCTTGGGGACAGGGCCACCCGAGACCCAGTACTTC. Protein product: CASSLGTGPPETQYF. The chain joins TRBV7-6 to TRBJ2-5; 9 positions match TRBD1. There are 15 residues in the CDR3. V was clipped by 3 bases and J by 5 bases; unmatched bases: 7. Germline CDR1 reads SGHVS; CDR2 reads FNYEAQ. The variable domain in full, completed from reference TRBV7-6 and TRBJ2-5, reads GAGVSQSPRYKVTKRGQDVALRCDPISGHVSLYWYRQALGQGPEFLTYFNYEAQQDKSGLPNDRFSAERPEGSISTLTIQRTEQRDSAMYRCASSLGTGPPETQYFGPGTRLLVL.

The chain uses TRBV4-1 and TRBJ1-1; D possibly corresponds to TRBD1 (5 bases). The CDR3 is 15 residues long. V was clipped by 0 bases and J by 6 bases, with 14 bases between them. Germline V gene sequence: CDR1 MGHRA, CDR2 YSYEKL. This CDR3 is CASSQDAQGIAEAFF. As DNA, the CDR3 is TGCGCCAGCAGCCAAGATGCCCAGGGTATCGCTGAAGCTTTCTTT.

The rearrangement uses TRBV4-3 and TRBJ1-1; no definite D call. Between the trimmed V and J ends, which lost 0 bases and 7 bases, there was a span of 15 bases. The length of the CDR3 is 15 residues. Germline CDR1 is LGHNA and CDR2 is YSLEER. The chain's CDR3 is CASSQDSDWANEAFF. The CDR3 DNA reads TGCGCCAGCAGCCAAGATTCGGATTGGGCGAATGAAGCTTTCTTT.

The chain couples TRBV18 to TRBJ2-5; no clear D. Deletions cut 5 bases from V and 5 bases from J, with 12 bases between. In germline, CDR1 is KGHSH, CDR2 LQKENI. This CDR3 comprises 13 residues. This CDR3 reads CASSGSRWETQYF. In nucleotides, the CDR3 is TGTGCCAGCTCAGGATCAAGGTGGGAGACCCAGTACTTC.

Here the CDR3 reads CASSKTGDHGYTF. CDR3 sequence (DNA): TGTGCCAGCAGCAAAACAGGGGATCACGGCTACACCTTC. This chain uses TRBV21-1 with TRBJ1-2; the D call TRBD1 from the table was never checked on the DNA. TRBV21-1 is termed a pseudogene. The CDR3 spans 13 residues.

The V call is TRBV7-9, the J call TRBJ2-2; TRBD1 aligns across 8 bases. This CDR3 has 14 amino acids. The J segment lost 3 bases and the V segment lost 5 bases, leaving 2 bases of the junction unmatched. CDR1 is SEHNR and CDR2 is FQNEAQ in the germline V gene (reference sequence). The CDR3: CASSQTGDTGELFF. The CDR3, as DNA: TGTGCCAGCAGCCAGACAGGGGACACCGGGGAGCTGTTTTTT.

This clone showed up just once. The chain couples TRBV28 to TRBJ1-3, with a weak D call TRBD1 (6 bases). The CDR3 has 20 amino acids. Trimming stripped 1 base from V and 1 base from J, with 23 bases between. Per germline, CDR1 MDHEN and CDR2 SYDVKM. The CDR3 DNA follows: TGTGCCAGCAGTTTATTCCGGACAGAAGGTCGTCCGATTTCTGGAAACACCATATATTTT. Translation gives CASSLFRTEGRPISGNTIYF. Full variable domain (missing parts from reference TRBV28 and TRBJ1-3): DVKVTQSSRYLVKRTGEKVFLECVQDMDHENMFWYRQDPGLGLRLIYFSYDVKMKEKGDIPEGYSVSREKKERFSLILESASTNQTSMYLCASSLFRTEGRPISGNTIYFGEGSWLTVV.

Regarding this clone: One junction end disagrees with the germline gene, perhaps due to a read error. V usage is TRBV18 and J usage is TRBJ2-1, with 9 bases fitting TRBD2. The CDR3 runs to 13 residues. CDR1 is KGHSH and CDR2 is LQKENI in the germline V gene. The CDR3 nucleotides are TGTGCCAGCTCACCATTTGCGGGAGGGGAGCCGTTCTTC. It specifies CASSPFAGGEPFF.